This T cell receptor (beta chain) was retrieved from a study of human T cells and chemical hapten exposure. Study information: The patch tests put 0.01% DPC on the skin of the upper back and were read 6 days later. Alopecia universalis, totalis or areata was present in patients who were mostly female.

The time point here: patch test 2, 6 weeks after DPC sensitization. The treatment was: therapeutic diphenylcyclopropenone sensitization with weekly scalp DPC. This clonotype was picked up a small number of times. Original methodology: Sample-level TCR yields exhibited a median of about 96,000, with a range of 23,224 to 690,600. MiXCR, applied by TCRdb to the RACE reads, yields one record per CDR3 protein. TCRdb, not the authors, supplied the V and J calls. The repertoire holds about 140,000 distinct CDR3 sequences, approximately 12% seen once, with around 1.4% in the top ten. The ends lost 6 bases at V and 3 bases at J; junction bases unmatched: 9. The CDR3 totals 15 residues.

Material: whole blood, obtained in connection with sensitization to the hapten diphenylcyclopropenone (DPC). The chain joins TRBV12-3 or TRBV12-4 to TRBJ2-3; 7 nucleotides agree with TRBD2. This clonotype was sampled from a woman in her forties or fifties with alopecia areata. Some clones in this sample may be carry-over from other donors' samples. CDR3 residues: CASSHRDYLTDTQYF. The CDR3 coding sequence is TGTGCCAGCAGCCACCGGGACTACTTAACAGATACGCAGTATTTT.